The 28 T cell receptor beta chains below all came from one sample that was sequenced in a study of spatial heterogeneity in lung cancer. TCRdb re-called the 5' RACE reads with MiXCR, one entry per CDR3 protein. The table lists tens of thousands of distinct CDR3 sequences, 12% of them singletons. Time point in this sample: sample taken at primary tumor resection. The sample was PBMCs, taken at surgery. The receptors originated from a male donor with early-stage non-small cell lung cancer.

This clonotype was counted between two and nine times. J is TRBJ1-2 and V is TRBV12-3 or TRBV12-4; no clear D. V was clipped by 0 bases and J by 0 bases, with 5 bases between them. The CDR3 sequence is 14 residues long. CDR3 residues: CASSLAVANYGYTF. The CDR3 DNA is TGTGCCAGCAGTTTAGCGGTTGCTAACTATGGCTACACCTTC.

The rearrangement links TRBV30 to TRBJ2-7; 7 bases agree with TRBD2. CDR1 GTSNPN and CDR2 SVGIG come from the germline V gene (reference sequence). The CDR3 runs 15 residues. Losses at the gene ends were 1 base for V and 2 bases for J; bases not matched to a gene: 8. Here the CDR3 reads CAWSAPPGLAYEQYF. CDR3 DNA sequence: TGTGCCTGGAGTGCCCCCCCCGGACTAGCCTACGAGCAGTACTTC.

This clonotype was found a few times. The genes are TRBV5-1 and TRBJ1-1; 8 nucleotides agree with TRBD1. The CDR3 is made up of 14 amino acids. The V and J ends lost 4 bases and 5 bases, in that order; junction bases with no gene match: 7. Germline lookup yields CDR1 SGHRS and CDR2 YFSETQ. CDR3 in amino acids: CASSAGTGWTEAFF. In nucleotides, the CDR3 is TGCGCCAGCAGCGCAGGGACAGGTTGGACTGAAGCTTTCTTT.

This clonotype was seen a handful of times. The gene calls are TRBV6-5 and TRBJ2-1; no definite D call. Germline V gene lookup returns CDR1 MNHEY and CDR2 SVGAGI. Trimming cost V 4 bases and J 0 bases, with 10 bases left between them. This CDR3 is 15 amino acids long. This CDR3 is CASSSYTSSYNEQFF. The DNA for the CDR3 is TGTGCCAGCAGTTCATACACCAGCTCCTACAATGAGCAGTTCTTC.

The gene calls are TRBV30 and TRBJ2-7; a weak D match, TRBD1 (6 bases). The length of the CDR3 is 14 residues. The V end lost 3 bases, the J end lost 0 bases, and 12 bases lay between the germline ends. Germline loops: CDR1 GTSNPN, CDR2 SVGIG (reference sequence). The CDR3 DNA reads TGTGCCTGGAGCCTGGGACATCGCTCCTACGAGCAGTACTTC. As protein: CAWSLGHRSYEQYF.

Ten or more counts support this clonotype. V usage is TRBV29-1 and J usage is TRBJ2-3; 14 positions match TRBD2. The CDR3 runs 16 residues. The V gene's germline CDR1 is SQVTM and CDR2 ANQGSEA. V lost 0 bases to trimming and J lost 4 bases; unmatched junction nucleotides: 3. CDR3 bases: TGCAGCGTTGAAGATCCGACTAGCGGGAGGGCAGATACGCAGTATTTT. The encoded protein is CSVEDPTSGRADTQYF.

This clonotype has only a few counts. This sequence joins TRBV9 and TRBJ1-1; the D gene is possibly TRBD1 (5 bases). V dropped 0 bases and J dropped 0 bases, with 15 bases sitting between them. This CDR3 region has 17 residues. Looked up from germline, CDR1 is SGDLS and CDR2 is YYNGEE. The CDR3 bases are TGTGCCAGCAGCGTAGGAGGCAGGGCGATTATGAACACTGAAGCTTTCTTT. Its translation: CASSVGGRAIMNTEAFF.

In its sample, this clonotype was seen a few times. The chain is built from TRBV11-2 and TRBJ2-2; a weak D match, TRBD1 (6 bases). This CDR3 comprises 15 residues. Per the germline V gene, CDR1 is SGHAT and CDR2 is FQNNGV. V lost 1 base and J lost 3, with 9 bases in between. CDR3 protein: CASSLGRTDTGELFF. CDR3 in DNA: TGTGCCAGCAGCTTAGGGAGGACAGACACCGGGGAGCTGTTTTTT. Together with reference TRBV11-2 and TRBJ2-2, the CDR3 gives the full variable domain: EAGVAQSPRYKIIEKRQSVAFWCNPISGHATLYWYQQILGQGPKLLIQFQNNGVVDDSQLPKDRFSAERLKGVDSTLKIQPAKLEDSAVYLCASSLGRTDTGELFFGEGSRLTVL.

This clonotype was seen repeatedly, ten times or more. The CDR3 sequence: CASSLLGRLYNEQFF. CDR3 nucleotide sequence: TGTGCCAGCAGCTTACTGGGGCGACTCTACAATGAGCAGTTCTTC. V and J are TRBV11-2 and TRBJ2-1; D is perhaps TRBD1 (5 bases). In germline, CDR1 is SGHAT, CDR2 FQNNGV. The CDR3 consists of 15 residues. V shed 2 bases and J shed 3 bases, with 11 bases lying between them.

The chain links TRBV5-1 to TRBJ1-1; D ambiguous. CDR3 length: 14 amino acids. The germline CDR1 and CDR2 sequences are SGHRS and YFSETQ. Trimming stripped 1 base from V and 1 base from J, with 8 bases between. This chain's CDR3 is CASSLRRWNTEAFF. CDR3 coding DNA: TGCGCCAGCAGCTTGAGGAGGTGGAACACTGAAGCTTTCTTT.

The chain links TRBV29-1 to TRBJ2-5; no clear D gene. The CDR3 runs 13 residues. The germline V and J ends were trimmed by 3 bases and 10 bases, with 18 bases remaining between them. Germline CDR1 reads SQVTM; CDR2 reads ANQGSEA. The CDR3 here is CSVDSVRKGSQYF. Here the CDR3 DNA reads TGCAGCGTTGATTCTGTCAGGAAAGGTAGCCAGTACTTC.

This clonotype was counted between two and nine times. The genes are TRBV4-1 and TRBJ2-5, with 7 bases that match TRBD2. The CDR3 totals 14 residues. Germline CDR1 is MGHRA and CDR2 is YSYEKL. V trimming: 4 bases; J trimming: 2 bases; junction bases outside the gene matches: 4. The CDR3 nucleotides are TGCGCCAGCAGCCGCGGTAGCGGGCAAGAGACCCAGTACTTC. Translation: CASSRGSGQETQYF.

The chain couples TRBV4-3 to TRBJ2-1, with 11 positions matching TRBD1. CDR1 is LGHNA and CDR2 is YSLEER in the germline V gene. CDR3 length equals 15 residues. V shed 5 bases, J shed 3 bases, and the junction held 3 bases outside the gene matches. CDR3: CASSIGTGGYNEQFF. CDR3 in DNA: TGCGCCAGCAGCATCGGGACAGGGGGCTACAATGAGCAGTTCTTC.

The CDR3 loop reads CASSPPPWGLAGVTPNEQFF. The CDR3 nucleotides are TGTGCCAGCAGCCCACCGCCCTGGGGACTAGCGGGAGTCACTCCCAATGAGCAGTTCTTC. The rearrangement joins TRBV28 to TRBJ2-1, with 14 nucleotides matching TRBD2. J was trimmed by 6 bases and V by 6 bases; bases with no gene match: 19. This CDR3 comprises 20 residues. Germline CDR1 MDHEN, CDR2 SYDVKM. The variable domain in full, completed from reference TRBV28 and TRBJ2-1, reads DVKVTQSSRYLVKRTGEKVFLECVQDMDHENMFWYRQDPGLGLRLIYFSYDVKMKEKGDIPEGYSVSREKKERFSLILESASTNQTSMYLCASSPPPWGLAGVTPNEQFFGPGTRLTVL.

This clonotype occurred many times. The chain joins TRBV28 to TRBJ2-3, with 11 positions matching TRBD2. Germline lookup yields CDR1 MDHEN and CDR2 SYDVKM. The CDR3 runs to 17 residues. Trimming removed 6 bases from V and 2 bases from J; junction bases left unmatched: 10. As DNA, the CDR3 is TGTGCCAGCAGGAACGTAGCGGGGGGGCACGACACAGATACGCAGTATTTT. Its translation is CASRNVAGGHDTDTQYF.

This chain uses TRBV20-1 with TRBJ2-3; the match to TRBD2 covers 7 bases. This CDR3 comprises 15 residues. Germline V gives CDR1 DFQATT, CDR2 SNEGSKA (reference sequence). J lost 0 bases, V lost 3 bases, and 6 bases had no gene match. CDR3 sequence: CSARSLAPSTDTQYF. The CDR3 DNA reads as TGCAGTGCTAGGTCACTAGCGCCCAGCACAGATACGCAGTATTTT.

This clonotype has only a few counts. This CDR3 fails to terminate in the conserved phenylalanine or tryptophan, so it likely reflects a read error. Because the CDR3's place on the DNA is in doubt, the DNA is left out and the CDR3 is given as listed by TCRdb. The J gene is TRBJ2-4, the V gene TRBV23-1. TRBV23-1 belongs to the ORF category, with a function that is uncertain. The CDR3 length is 8 residues, termini included. The CDR3 loop reads CASSQSLL.

The V and J genes are TRBV7-2 and TRBJ1-2, with TRBD1 as a possible D gene (5 bases). Looked up from germline, CDR1 is SGHTA and CDR2 is FQGNSA. CDR3 length: 12 residues. Trimming removed 5 bases at V and 5 bases at J, with 9 bases between. The CDR3 region is CASSDDSYGYTF. In nucleotides, the CDR3 is TGTGCCAGCAGCGACGACAGTTATGGCTACACCTTC.

This clonotype has more than one count but fewer than ten. The chain employs TRBV7-8 and TRBJ2-3, with a weak D call TRBD2 (6 bases). The germline V gene has CDR1 SGHVS and CDR2 FQNEAQ. V gave up 2 bases and J gave up 2 bases, with 11 bases separating them. CDR3 size: 15 residues. DNA of the CDR3: TGTGCCAGCAGCTTACTTGGGGGGAACACAGATACGCAGTATTTT. This translates into CASSLLGGNTDTQYF.

V gene TRBV10-3 combines with J gene TRBJ1-5; D gene uncertain. V was pared by 7 bases and J by 6 bases, with 16 bases between. Germline values: CDR1 ENHRY, CDR2 SYGVKD. The CDR3 loop spans 14 amino acids. CDR3 DNA: TGTGCCATCAACTCGGTCCCCGGAAGTCAGCCCCAGCATTTT. Translating it yields CAINSVPGSQPQHF.

This clonotype has just a few counts. V is TRBV28 and J is TRBJ2-5; D uncertain. The CDR3 is 12 residues long. The ends were cut back, 3 bases at V and 6 bases at J, with 8 bases in the middle. From germline, CDR1 is MDHEN and CDR2 SYDVKM. In DNA form, the CDR3 reads TGTGCCAGCAGTTTGGGATCCCAGACCCAGTACTTC. Translating gives CASSLGSQTQYF. The variable domain in full, with the rest retrieved from reference TRBV28 and TRBJ2-5, is DVKVTQSSRYLVKRTGEKVFLECVQDMDHENMFWYRQDPGLGLRLIYFSYDVKMKEKGDIPEGYSVSREKKERFSLILESASTNQTSMYLCASSLGSQTQYFGPGTRLLVL.

V is TRBV7-9 and J is TRBJ1-1; D uncertain. Trimming took off 1 base at V and 7 bases at J, with 7 bases between the two ends. The V gene's germline CDR1 is SEHNR and CDR2 FQNEAQ (reference sequence). The CDR3 contains 12 residues. The CDR3 DNA reads TGTGCCAGCAGCTTAGGCTCTATTGAAGCTTTCTTT. It codes for CASSLGSIEAFF.

In its sample, this clonotype was seen a few times. The rearrangement uses TRBV20-1 and TRBJ1-6, with 9 bases fitting TRBD1. From germline, CDR1 is DFQATT and CDR2 SNEGSKA (reference sequence). V shed 2 bases and J 1 base; nucleotides not matched to a gene: 6. The CDR3 spans 17 residues. The CDR3 protein is CSARPPTGGSYNSPLHF. The CDR3 DNA reads as TGCAGTGCTAGACCTCCGACAGGGGGTTCCTATAATTCACCCCTCCACTTT.

This sequence joins TRBV5-1 and TRBJ2-3; D possibly matches TRBD1 or TRBD2 (5 bases each). This CDR3 has 13 residues. Germline V lookup: CDR1 SGHRS, CDR2 YFSETQ. V dropped 4 bases and J dropped 5 bases, with 11 bases sitting between them. In DNA, the CDR3 is TGCGCCAGCAGCAGGCAGGGAGAAGATACGCAGTATTTT. Its translation is CASSRQGEDTQYF.

J is TRBJ2-7 and V is TRBV5-6, with 8 bases fitting TRBD2. The length of the CDR3 is 14 residues. The V gene end was trimmed by 3 bases and the J gene end by 2 bases; junction bases not matched to a gene: 4. Looked up from germline, CDR1 is SGHDT and CDR2 is YYEEEE. The CDR3 reads CASSSLAAPYEQYF. The DNA of the CDR3 is TGTGCCAGCAGCTCACTAGCGGCCCCCTACGAGCAGTACTTC.

This clonotype appeared a few times. The chain combines TRBV11-2 with TRBJ2-2; D not resolved. Germline V lookup: CDR1 SGHAT, CDR2 FQNNGV. This CDR3 region has 14 residues. V was shortened by 5 bases and J by 0 bases, with 7 bases between the two germline ends. This CDR3 reads CASSTNTNTGELFF. CDR3 in DNA: TGTGCCAGCAGCACCAATACGAACACCGGGGAGCTGTTTTTT. Filled out from reference TRBV11-2 and TRBJ2-2, the complete variable domain reads EAGVAQSPRYKIIEKRQSVAFWCNPISGHATLYWYQQILGQGPKLLIQFQNNGVVDDSQLPKDRFSAERLKGVDSTLKIQPAKLEDSAVYLCASSTNTNTGELFFGEGSRLTVL.

The CDR3 DNA sequence: TGCGCCAGCAGCTCAACAAGATACAATGAGCAGTTCTTC. It yields the protein CASSSTRYNEQFF. This chain uses TRBV5-1 with TRBJ2-1; D is undetermined. V lost 3 bases and J 4 bases, leaving 8 bases between the germline ends. The CDR3 length is 13 residues. Germline V gene data show CDR1 as SGHRS and CDR2 as YFSETQ.

This clonotype came up a few times. The chain links TRBV28 to TRBJ1-2; maybe TRBD1 (5 bases). The germline V and J ends were trimmed by 3 bases and 6 bases, with 11 bases remaining between them. Germline V CDR1 and CDR2: MDHEN, SYDVKM. The CDR3 length is 13 residues. The CDR3 sequence is CASSFRGVDGYTF. CDR3 coding DNA: TGTGCCAGCAGTTTCCGAGGGGTCGATGGCTACACCTTC.